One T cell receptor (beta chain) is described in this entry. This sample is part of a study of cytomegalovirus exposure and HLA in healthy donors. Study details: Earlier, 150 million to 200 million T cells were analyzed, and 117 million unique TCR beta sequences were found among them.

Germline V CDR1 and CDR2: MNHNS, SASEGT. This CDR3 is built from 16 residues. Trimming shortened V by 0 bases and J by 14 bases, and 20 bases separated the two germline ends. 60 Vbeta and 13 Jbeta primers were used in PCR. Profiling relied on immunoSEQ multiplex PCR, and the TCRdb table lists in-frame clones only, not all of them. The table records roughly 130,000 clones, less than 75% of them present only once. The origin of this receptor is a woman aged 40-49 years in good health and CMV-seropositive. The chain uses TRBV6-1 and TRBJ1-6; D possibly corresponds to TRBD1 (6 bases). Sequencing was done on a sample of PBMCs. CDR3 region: CASSEAGPRTAYTLHF. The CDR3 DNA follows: TGTGCCAGCAGTGAAGCAGGCCCCAGGACAGCTTATACCCTCCACTTT.